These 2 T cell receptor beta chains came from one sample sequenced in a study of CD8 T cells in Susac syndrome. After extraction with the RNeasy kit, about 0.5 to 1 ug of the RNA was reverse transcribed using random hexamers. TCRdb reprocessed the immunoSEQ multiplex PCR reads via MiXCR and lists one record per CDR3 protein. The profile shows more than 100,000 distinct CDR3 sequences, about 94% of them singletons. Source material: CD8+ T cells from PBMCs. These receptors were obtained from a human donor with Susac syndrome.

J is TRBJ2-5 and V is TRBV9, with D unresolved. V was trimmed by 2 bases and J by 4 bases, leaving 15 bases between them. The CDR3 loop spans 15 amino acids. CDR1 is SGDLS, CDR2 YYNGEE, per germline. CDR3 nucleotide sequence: TGTGCCAGCAGCGTGGGTAGTGACATCGGAGAGACCCAGTACTTC. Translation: CASSVGSDIGETQYF.

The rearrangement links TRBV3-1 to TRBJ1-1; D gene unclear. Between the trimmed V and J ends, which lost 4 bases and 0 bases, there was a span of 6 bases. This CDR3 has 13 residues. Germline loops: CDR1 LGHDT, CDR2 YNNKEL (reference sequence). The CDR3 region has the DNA TGTGCCAGCAGCCTCTTCATGAACACTGAAGCTTTCTTT. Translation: CASSLFMNTEAFF.